A single sample is the source of the 5 T cell receptor beta chains below, sequenced in a study of T cells after posttransplantation cyclophosphamide. The method was immunoSEQ multiplex PCR; TCRdb's version includes in-frame clones alone and lacks a portion of them. The sample carries approximately 52,000 clones, 86% recorded once. Material for sequencing was PBMCs. The receptors here all came from a man aged 25 to 45 with a blood cancer, CMV-positive, and with a related stem cell donor.

V is TRBV4-2 and J is TRBJ2-5; 8 nucleotides line up with TRBD2. V trimming: 0 bases; J trimming: 1 base; junction bases outside the gene matches: 7. The CDR3 is 17 amino acids. Germline assignment: CDR1 LGHNA and CDR2 YNFKEQ. The CDR3 is CASSQDPAGGTQETQYF. The CDR3 DNA reads TGTGCCAGCAGCCAAGATCCTGCGGGAGGAACCCAAGAGACCCAGTACTTC.

The V gene is TRBV10-3, the J gene TRBJ1-1; tentatively, D is TRBD1 (5 bases). The V and J ends lost 10 bases and 4 bases respectively, with 10 bases between them. Germline loops: CDR1 ENHRY, CDR2 SYGVKD. The CDR3 has 11 amino acids. The CDR3 DNA follows: TGTGCCACCCGGGGGACCACTGAAGCTTTCTTT. Its translation is CATRGTTEAFF.

The chain carries TRBV2 and TRBJ2-3; D is ambiguous. The germline V and J ends were trimmed by 7 bases and 2 bases, with 10 bases remaining between them. There are 13 residues in the CDR3. Germline CDR1 reads SNHLY; CDR2 reads FYNNEI. The CDR3 here is CASNRGDTDTQYF. The CDR3 coding sequence is TGTGCCAGCAATCGCGGAGACACAGATACGCAGTATTTT.

CDR3 sequence: CASSIAAAAYEQYF. DNA for the CDR3: TGTGCCAGTAGTATAGCGGCGGCAGCCTACGAGCAGTACTTC. The chain recombines TRBV19 with TRBJ2-7; D is unclear. The CDR3 totals 14 residues. Looked up from germline, CDR1 is LNHDA and CDR2 is SQIVND (reference sequence). V was pared by 1 base and J by 2 bases, with 9 bases between.

This sequence joins TRBV2 and TRBJ2-6; D possibly corresponds to TRBD2 (6 bases). This CDR3 spans 14 amino acids. Trimming took off 3 bases at V and 9 bases at J, with 12 bases between the two ends. CDR1 is SNHLY and CDR2 is FYNNEI in the germline V gene. This CDR3 is CASSEEGRFNVLTF. CDR3 DNA: TGTGCCAGCAGTGAGGAGGGCAGATTCAACGTCCTGACTTTC. Variable domain in full (rest from reference TRBV2 and TRBJ2-6): EPEVTQTPSHQVTQMGQEVILRCVPISNHLYFYWYRQILGQKVEFLVSFYNNEISEKSEIFDDQFSVERPDGSNFTLKIRSTKLEDSAMYFCASSEEGRFNVLTFGAGSRLTVL.